The 27 T cell receptor beta chains in this list originate from one sample, sequenced in a study of OX40 agonist ivuxolimab in advanced cancers. This table comes from immunoSEQ multiplex PCR, and its TCRdb copy is limited to in-frame clones, with some not included. The data contain just under 95,000 clones, roughly 84% of them singletons. Sequenced here: CD4+ or CD8+ T cells sorted from blood, sampled in a trial of the OX40 agonist ivuxolimab. Every receptor here comes from an adult with an advanced solid tumor such as melanoma, head and neck, liver or kidney cancer.

This clone has a handful of counts. This chain connects TRBV29-1 to TRBJ2-2; TRBD1 agrees at 9 bases. Germline lookup yields CDR1 SQVTM and CDR2 ANQGSEA. This CDR3 contains 12 residues. Trimming removed 6 bases from V and 8 bases from J; junction bases left unmatched: 4. The CDR3 loop reads CSVGDRVGELFF. In nucleotides, the CDR3 is TGCAGCGTCGGGGACAGGGTGGGGGAGCTGTTTTTT.

In this sample, this clone turned up once. DNA for the CDR3: TGTGCCAGCAGTTCCGACAGATCCTCTGGAAACACCATATATTTT. Residues: CASSSDRSSGNTIYF. This chain links TRBV11-1 with TRBJ1-3; a possible D gene is TRBD1 (5 bases). V dropped 6 bases and J dropped 0 bases, with 12 bases sitting between them. Germline V CDR1 and CDR2: SGHAT, FQDESV (reference sequence). The CDR3 is made up of 15 amino acids. The variable domain in full, completed from reference TRBV11-1 and TRBJ1-3, reads EAEVAQSPRYKITEKSQAVAFWCDPISGHATLYWYRQILGQGPELLVQFQDESVVDDSQLPKDRFSAERLKGVDSTLKIQPAELGDSAMYLCASSSDRSSGNTIYFGEGSWLTVV.

This rearrangement joins TRBV11-2 to TRBJ2-2, with TRBD1 identical over 9 bases. With 1 base clipped from V and 4 bases from J, the junction kept 4 bases outside the gene matches. CDR1 SGHAT and CDR2 FQNNGV come from the germline V gene. The CDR3 is made up of 16 amino acids. Here the CDR3 DNA reads TGTGCCAGCAGCTTAGGATGGACAGGGGCCACCGGGGAGCTGTTTTTT. The encoded protein is CASSLGWTGATGELFF.

This sequence joins TRBV6-5 and TRBJ1-5; D is ambiguous. This CDR3 contains 13 residues. V lost 6 bases to trimming and J lost 11 bases, with 17 bases between them. Germline lookup yields CDR1 MNHEY and CDR2 SVGAGI. CDR3 loop: CASSPEAFMAQHF. The CDR3 coding sequence is TGTGCCAGCAGCCCCGAGGCCTTCATGGCCCAGCATTTT.

The chain has TRBV4-1 and TRBJ2-7, with D perhaps TRBD1 or TRBD2 (5 bases each). V was pared by 1 base and J by 7 bases, with 20 bases between. Germline CDR1 MGHRA, CDR2 YSYEKL. The CDR3 runs to 16 residues. Written as DNA, the CDR3 is TGCGCCAGCAGCCAAGCGTCCGGGGCAGGGACGGGAGAGCAGTACTTC. Encoded protein: CASSQASGAGTGEQYF.

This chain connects TRBV7-9 to TRBJ1-2; 8 bases fit TRBD1. Germline V gives CDR1 SEHNR, CDR2 FQNEAQ (reference sequence). Trimming cost V 0 bases and J 7 bases; bases outside gene matches: 4. The CDR3 length is 14 residues. CDR3 nucleotide sequence: TGTGCCAGCAGCTTAGCACAGGGGGTTGGTGGCTACACCTTC. This translates into CASSLAQGVGGYTF.

The chain combines TRBV18 with TRBJ1-5; 7 bases match TRBD1. The CDR3 runs to 14 residues. Germline CDR1 KGHSH, CDR2 LQKENI. V lost 2 bases and J lost 7; bases outside the gene matches: 5. The CDR3 sequence is CASSPNRGGQPQHF. The CDR3 coding sequence is TGTGCCAGCTCACCAAACAGGGGAGGGCAGCCCCAGCATTTT. Using reference TRBV18 and TRBJ1-5 for the parts outside the CDR3, the full variable domain is NAGVMQNPRHLVRRRGQEARLRCSPMKGHSHVYWYRQLPEEGLKFMVYLQKENIIDESGMPKERFSAEFPKEGPSILRIQQVVRGDSAAYFCASSPNRGGQPQHFGDGTRLSIL.

CDR3 DNA: TGTGCCAGCAGCGTAGCGGTTTCTTACGGACAGAGCCAAGAGACCCAGTACTTC. Residues: CASSVAVSYGQSQETQYF. This chain uses TRBV9 with TRBJ2-5, with TRBD1 as a possible D gene (6 bases). CDR1 and CDR2 (germline): SGDLS, YYNGEE. Deletions cut 0 bases from V and 1 base from J, with 19 bases between. The CDR3 contains 18 residues.

This sequence joins TRBV5-1 and TRBJ2-3; tentative D call: TRBD1 (6 bases). CDR1 and CDR2 (germline): SGHRS, YFSETQ. CDR3 length equals 15 residues. Trimming cost V 0 bases and J 5 bases, with 13 bases left between them. In DNA form, the CDR3 reads TGCGCCAGCAGCTTGGCCGGGACAATAGGAGATACGCAGTATTTT. The encoded protein is CASSLAGTIGDTQYF.

The genes are TRBV27 and TRBJ2-7; D is undetermined. Trimming pared 4 bases from V and 2 bases from J, leaving 9 bases between. The CDR3 is 13 residues long. The germline CDR1 and CDR2 sequences are MNHEY and SMNVEV (reference sequence). CDR3 sequence: CASSSAGTYEQYF. The CDR3 bases are TGTGCCAGCAGTTCTGCAGGAACCTACGAGCAGTACTTC.

This CDR3 reads CASSLAGDSEKLFF. The CDR3 DNA follows: TGTGCCAGCAGCTTAGCTGGGGATTCTGAAAAACTGTTTTTT. The chain employs TRBV7-6 and TRBJ1-4; D is undetermined. V was clipped by 0 bases and J by 7 bases, with 9 bases between them. Germline assignment: CDR1 SGHVS and CDR2 FNYEAQ. The CDR3 is made up of 14 amino acids.

V usage is TRBV7-2 and J usage is TRBJ2-3; tentatively, D is TRBD2 (6 bases). The CDR3 has 17 residues. Germline V lookup: CDR1 SGHTA, CDR2 FQGNSA. V lost 5 bases and J 8 bases, leaving 26 bases between the germline ends. The CDR3 loop is CASSTVLDFGWRGTQYF. The CDR3 bases are TGTGCCAGCAGCACGGTCCTCGACTTCGGGTGGCGGGGTACGCAGTATTTT.

The chain recombines TRBV15 with TRBJ2-1, with 12 bases lining up with TRBD2. Germline loops: CDR1 LNHNV, CDR2 YYDKDF (reference sequence). V gave up 0 bases and J gave up 8 bases; unmatched junction bases: 8. This CDR3 contains 17 residues. The CDR3 coding sequence is TGTGCCACCAGCAGAGAATACGGGGGACTAGCGGGCGATGAGCAGTTCTTC. Its translation: CATSREYGGLAGDEQFF.

This sequence joins TRBV9 and TRBJ1-3; D remains unclear. The V end lost 1 base, the J end lost 1 base, and 12 bases lay between the germline ends. CDR3 size: 16 residues. Germline CDR1 is SGDLS and CDR2 is YYNGEE. CDR3 DNA: TGTGCCAGCAGCGTACTAGGTGCCCCTTCTGGAAACACCATATATTTT. It yields the protein CASSVLGAPSGNTIYF.

The rearrangement links TRBV6-6 to TRBJ1-3; the match to TRBD1 covers 7 bases. This CDR3 region has 16 residues. After removal of 5 bases from V and 0 bases from J, the junction contained 7 bases not matched to a gene. CDR1 MNHNY and CDR2 SVGAGI come from the germline V gene (reference sequence). The CDR3 bases are TGTGCCAGCAGTGGGGGACAGACCTACTCTGGAAACACCATATATTTT. Encoded protein: CASSGGQTYSGNTIYF.

This clone was picked up one time. The chain couples TRBV5-1 to TRBJ2-7; 11 nucleotides align to TRBD1. CDR3 length: 14 residues. CDR1 is SGHRS and CDR2 is YFSETQ in the germline V gene. The V segment lost 3 bases and the J segment 5 bases; nucleotides outside the gene matches: 4. The CDR3 is CASSWGDRGNEQYF. The DNA of the CDR3 is TGCGCCAGCAGCTGGGGGGACAGGGGGAACGAGCAGTACTTC.

The CDR3 sequence is CASRGGVPANYGYTF. The CDR3 DNA is TGTGCCAGCAGAGGGGGAGTTCCCGCTAACTATGGCTACACCTTC. The chain joins TRBV7-2 to TRBJ1-2; tentatively, D is TRBD1 (6 bases). The CDR3 consists of 15 residues. V lost 6 bases to trimming and J lost 0 bases, with 14 bases between them. Looked up from germline, CDR1 is SGHTA and CDR2 is FQGNSA.

The chain combines TRBV4-2 with TRBJ2-1, with TRBD2 identical over 11 bases. Trimming took 4 bases from V and 6 from J; bases not matched to a gene: 8. This CDR3 comprises 16 residues. Germline V CDR1 and CDR2: LGHNA, YNFKEQ. CDR3 bases: TGTGCCAGCAGCCCCTATTCTAGCGGGGGGTCCAATGAGCAGTTCTTC. This translates into CASSPYSSGGSNEQFF.

The chain employs TRBV5-5 and TRBJ1-5; possible D gene TRBD1, 5 bases. The V and J ends lost 7 bases and 4 bases respectively, with 21 bases between them. The CDR3 runs to 16 residues. Per germline, CDR1 SGHKS and CDR2 YYEKEE (reference sequence). Here the CDR3 reads CASQGRDWVRNQPQHF. The CDR3 DNA follows: TGTGCCAGCCAGGGACGGGATTGGGTAAGAAATCAGCCCCAGCATTTT.

The V call is TRBV10-1, the J call TRBJ2-1, with 13 positions matching TRBD2. Trimming at V came to 2 bases and at J to 9 bases, leaving 16 bases not matched to a gene. The CDR3 runs to 19 residues. Germline CDR1 reads WNHNN; CDR2 reads SYGVQD (reference sequence). The CDR3: CASSEGPTSGGAPLSEQFF. CDR3 in DNA: TGCGCCAGCAGTGAGGGACCAACTAGCGGGGGGGCCCCGTTGAGTGAGCAGTTCTTC.

The chain recombines TRBV5-1 with TRBJ1-3; 9 bases align to TRBD1. With 2 bases clipped from V and 3 bases from J, the junction kept 3 bases outside the gene matches. The CDR3 covers 15 residues. CDR1 and CDR2 from the germline V gene are SGHRS and YFSETQ. The CDR3 coding sequence is TGCGCCAGCAGCTTACAGGGGGCGCTTGGAAACACCATATATTTT. Its translation: CASSLQGALGNTIYF.

The chain links TRBV6-6 to TRBJ2-3, with unresolved D. V was pared by 6 bases and J by 4 bases, with 8 bases between. Looked up from germline, CDR1 is MNHNY and CDR2 is SVGAGI (reference sequence). This CDR3 has 12 amino acids. DNA for the CDR3: TGTGCCAGCAGCCCTGCTCCAGATACGCAGTATTTT. It yields the protein CASSPAPDTQYF.

This clone occurred once. The genes are TRBV7-9 and TRBJ1-2, with TRBD1 identical over 7 bases. J was trimmed by 2 bases and V by 1 base; bases with no gene match: 4. Per germline, CDR1 SEHNR and CDR2 FQNEAQ (reference sequence). The CDR3 runs to 15 residues. The CDR3 loop reads CASSLGGQQNYGYTF. CDR3 sequence (DNA): TGTGCCAGCAGCTTAGGGGGACAGCAAAACTATGGCTACACCTTC.

This CDR3 reads CASSLGRGDGYTF. DNA for the CDR3: TGTGCCAGCAGCCTGGGGAGGGGTGATGGCTACACCTTC. The gene calls are TRBV7-6 and TRBJ1-2; D is perhaps TRBD1 (5 bases). Germline V gives CDR1 SGHVS, CDR2 FNYEAQ. This CDR3 contains 13 residues. Trimming cost V 5 bases and J 6 bases, with 13 bases left between them. Full variable domain (outside the CDR3, taken from reference TRBV7-6 and TRBJ1-2): GAGVSQSPRYKVTKRGQDVALRCDPISGHVSLYWYRQALGQGPEFLTYFNYEAQQDKSGLPNDRFSAERPEGSISTLTIQRTEQRDSAMYRCASSLGRGDGYTFGSGTRLTVV.

This clone turned up a few times. V and J are TRBV6-5 and TRBJ2-6; no clear D. CDR3 length: 13 amino acids. V was clipped by 5 bases and J by 2 bases, with 4 bases between them. The V gene's germline CDR1 is MNHEY and CDR2 SVGAGI. CDR3 amino acids: CASSTTGANVLTF. The CDR3, as DNA: TGTGCCAGCAGTACCACTGGGGCCAACGTCCTGACTTTC.

This chain links TRBV11-2 with TRBJ2-7; D might be TRBD1 or TRBD2, each matching 5 bases. This CDR3 is built from 15 residues. V was trimmed by 5 bases and J by 3 bases, leaving 17 bases between them. The germline CDR1 and CDR2 sequences are SGHAT and FQNNGV. CDR3 nucleotide sequence: TGTGCCAGCAGCCCCCTGAGGGCAGGGAGCTACGAGCAGTACTTC. Encoded protein: CASSPLRAGSYEQYF.

The rearrangement links TRBV7-9 to TRBJ2-3; 10 positions agree with TRBD2. Germline trimming cut 6 bases from V and 4 bases from J; bases unmatched to any gene: 13. Germline V gene sequence: CDR1 SEHNR, CDR2 FQNEAQ (reference sequence). This CDR3 region has 17 residues. This CDR3 reads CASRKGVAGGSADTQYF. CDR3 nucleotide sequence: TGTGCCAGCAGGAAGGGGGTAGCGGGGGGCTCCGCAGATACGCAGTATTTT.